This T cell receptor (beta chain) was sequenced for a study of siplizumab effects on memory and regulatory T cells. The V and J ends lost 4 bases and 1 base respectively, with 14 bases between them. This CDR3 has 15 residues. Per germline, CDR1 MGHRA and CDR2 YSYEKL. Profiling relied on immunoSEQ multiplex PCR, and the TCRdb table lists in-frame clones only, not all of them. Of approximately 100,000 clones listed, around 90% are singletons. The receptor was isolated from a human donor in good health. J is TRBJ2-7 and V is TRBV4-1, with a possible D match to TRBD1 (6 bases). Sample: Tregs sorted from blood. CDR3 protein: CASSPPGAQSYEQYF. The CDR3 nucleotides read TGCGCCAGCAGCCCCCCAGGGGCCCAATCCTACGAGCAGTACTTC.